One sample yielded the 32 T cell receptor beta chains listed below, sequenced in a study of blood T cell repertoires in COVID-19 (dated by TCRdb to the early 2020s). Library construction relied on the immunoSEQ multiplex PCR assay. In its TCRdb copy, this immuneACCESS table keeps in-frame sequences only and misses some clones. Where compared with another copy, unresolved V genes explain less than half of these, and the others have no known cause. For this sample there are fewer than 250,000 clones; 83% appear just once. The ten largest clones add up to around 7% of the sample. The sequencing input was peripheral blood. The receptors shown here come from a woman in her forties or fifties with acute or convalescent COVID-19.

The CDR3: CASSSQGPYGYTF. CDR3 nucleotide sequence: TGTGCCAGCAGTTCCCAGGGCCCCTATGGCTACACCTTC. The chain recombines TRBV27 with TRBJ1-2; D might be TRBD1 (5 bases). Germline V gene sequence: CDR1 MNHEY, CDR2 SMNVEV (reference sequence). The ends were cut back, 4 bases at V and 4 bases at J, with 10 bases in the middle. The CDR3 extends over 13 amino acids.

DNA of the CDR3: TGTGCCAGCAGCGAGACTAGCGGGCCCTATGGAACGCAGTATTTT. Translated, it gives CASSETSGPYGTQYF. This chain connects TRBV9 to TRBJ2-3; 10 bases are a match to TRBD2. Unmatched junction bases numbered 10, after V lost 3 bases and J lost 9 bases. Germline CDR1 and CDR2: SGDLS and YYNGEE. The CDR3 loop spans 15 amino acids.

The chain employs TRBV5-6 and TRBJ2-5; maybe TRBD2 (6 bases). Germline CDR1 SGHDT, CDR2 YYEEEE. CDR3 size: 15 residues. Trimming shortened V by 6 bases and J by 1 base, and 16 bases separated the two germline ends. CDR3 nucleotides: TGTGCCAGCAACCGGGGTGGGGGACTCCAAGAGACCCAGTACTTC. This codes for CASNRGGGLQETQYF.

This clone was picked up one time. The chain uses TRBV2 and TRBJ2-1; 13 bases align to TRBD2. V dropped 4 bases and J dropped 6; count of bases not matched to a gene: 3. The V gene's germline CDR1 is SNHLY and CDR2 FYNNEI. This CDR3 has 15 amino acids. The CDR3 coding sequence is TGTGCCAGCAGTGTTACTAGCGGGAGGGCCAATGAGCAGTTCTTC. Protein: CASSVTSGRANEQFF.

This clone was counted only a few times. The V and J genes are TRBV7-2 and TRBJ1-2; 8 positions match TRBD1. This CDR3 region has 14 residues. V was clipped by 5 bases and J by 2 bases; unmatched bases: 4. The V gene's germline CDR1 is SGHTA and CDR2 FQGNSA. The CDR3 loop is CASSQDRANYGYTF. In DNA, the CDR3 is TGTGCCAGCAGCCAGGACAGGGCAAACTATGGCTACACCTTC.

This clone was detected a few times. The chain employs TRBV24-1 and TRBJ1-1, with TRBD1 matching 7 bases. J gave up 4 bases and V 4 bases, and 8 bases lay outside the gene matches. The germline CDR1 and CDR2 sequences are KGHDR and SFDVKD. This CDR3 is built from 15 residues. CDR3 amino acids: CATSDPATGITEAFF. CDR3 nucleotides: TGTGCCACCAGTGACCCAGCGACAGGGATCACTGAAGCTTTCTTT.

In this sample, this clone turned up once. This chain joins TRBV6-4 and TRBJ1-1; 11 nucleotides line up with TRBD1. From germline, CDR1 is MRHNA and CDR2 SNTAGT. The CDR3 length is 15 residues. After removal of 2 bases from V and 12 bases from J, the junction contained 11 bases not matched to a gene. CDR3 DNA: TGTGCCAGCAGTGACCGCCCTGGACAGGGGGCCTTAACTTTCTTT. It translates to CASSDRPGQGALTFF.

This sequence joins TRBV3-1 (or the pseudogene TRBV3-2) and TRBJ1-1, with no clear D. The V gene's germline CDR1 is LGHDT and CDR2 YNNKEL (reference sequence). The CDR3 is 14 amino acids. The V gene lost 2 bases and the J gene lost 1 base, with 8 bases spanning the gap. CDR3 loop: CASSQNFRNTEAFF. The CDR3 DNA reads TGTGCCAGCAGCCAAAATTTCCGGAACACTGAAGCTTTCTTT.

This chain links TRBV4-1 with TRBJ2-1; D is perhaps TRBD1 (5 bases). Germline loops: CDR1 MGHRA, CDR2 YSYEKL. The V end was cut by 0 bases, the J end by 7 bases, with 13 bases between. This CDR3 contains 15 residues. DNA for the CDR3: TGCGCCAGCAGCCAAGACTGGGCAGGGTGGAATGAGCAGTTCTTC. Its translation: CASSQDWAGWNEQFF.

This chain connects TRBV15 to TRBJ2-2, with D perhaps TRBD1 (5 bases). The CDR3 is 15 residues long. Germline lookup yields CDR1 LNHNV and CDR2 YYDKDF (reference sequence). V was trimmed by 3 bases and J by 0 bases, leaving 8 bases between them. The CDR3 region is CATSSDSPNTGELFF. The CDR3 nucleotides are TGTGCCACCAGCAGCGACAGTCCGAACACCGGGGAGCTGTTTTTT.

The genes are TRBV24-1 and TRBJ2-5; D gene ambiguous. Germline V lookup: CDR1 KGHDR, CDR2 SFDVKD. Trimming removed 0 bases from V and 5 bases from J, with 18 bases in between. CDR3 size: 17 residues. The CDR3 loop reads CATSDLGSTGFIETQYF. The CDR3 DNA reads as TGTGCCACCAGTGATTTGGGCTCGACGGGTTTTATTGAGACCCAGTACTTC.

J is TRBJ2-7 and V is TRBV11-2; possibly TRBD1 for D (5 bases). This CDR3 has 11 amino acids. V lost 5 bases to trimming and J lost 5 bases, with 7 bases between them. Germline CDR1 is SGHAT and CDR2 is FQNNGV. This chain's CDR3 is CASSPQDEQYF. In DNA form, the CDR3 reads TGTGCCAGCAGCCCACAGGACGAGCAGTACTTC.

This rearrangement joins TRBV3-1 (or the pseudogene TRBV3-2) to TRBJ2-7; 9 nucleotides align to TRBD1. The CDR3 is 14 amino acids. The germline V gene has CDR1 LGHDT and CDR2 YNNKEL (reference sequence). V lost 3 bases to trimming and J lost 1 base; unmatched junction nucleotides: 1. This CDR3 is CASSQGTGSYEQYF. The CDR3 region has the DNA TGTGCCAGCAGCCAGGGGACAGGGTCCTACGAGCAGTACTTC.

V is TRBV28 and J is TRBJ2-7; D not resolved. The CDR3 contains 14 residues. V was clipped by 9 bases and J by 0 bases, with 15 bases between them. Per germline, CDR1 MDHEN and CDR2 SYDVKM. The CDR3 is CASQQQPSSYEQYF. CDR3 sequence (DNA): TGTGCCAGTCAACAGCAACCGAGCTCCTACGAGCAGTACTTC. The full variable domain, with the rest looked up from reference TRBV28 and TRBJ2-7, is DVKVTQSSRYLVKRTGEKVFLECVQDMDHENMFWYRQDPGLGLRLIYFSYDVKMKEKGDIPEGYSVSREKKERFSLILESASTNQTSMYLCASQQQPSSYEQYFGPGTRLTVT.

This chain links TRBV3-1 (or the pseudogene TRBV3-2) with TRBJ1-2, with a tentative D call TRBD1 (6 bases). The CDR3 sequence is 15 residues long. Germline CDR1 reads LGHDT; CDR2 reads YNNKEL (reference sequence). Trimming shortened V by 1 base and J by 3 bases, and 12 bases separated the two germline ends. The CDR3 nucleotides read TGTGCCAGCAGCCAAGGCAGGGGTGGGGACTATGGCTACACCTTC. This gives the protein CASSQGRGGDYGYTF.

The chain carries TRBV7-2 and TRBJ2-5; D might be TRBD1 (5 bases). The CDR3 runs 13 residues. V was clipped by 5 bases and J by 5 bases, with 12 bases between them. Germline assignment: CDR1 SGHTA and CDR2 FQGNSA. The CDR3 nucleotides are TGTGCCAGCAGCCCCCCAGGGTCGGAGACCCAGTACTTC. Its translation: CASSPPGSETQYF. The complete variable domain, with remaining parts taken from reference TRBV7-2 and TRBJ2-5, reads GAGVSQSPSNKVTEKGKDVELRCDPISGHTALYWYRQSLGQGLEFLIYFQGNSAPDKSGLPSDRFSAERTGGSVSTLTIQRTQQEDSAVYLCASSPPGSETQYFGPGTRLLVL.

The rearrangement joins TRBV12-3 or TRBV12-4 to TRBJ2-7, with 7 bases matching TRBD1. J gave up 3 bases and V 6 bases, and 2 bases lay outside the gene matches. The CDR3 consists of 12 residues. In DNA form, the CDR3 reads TGTGCCAGCAGCCCAGGGGGCTACGAGCAGTACTTC. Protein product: CASSPGGYEQYF.

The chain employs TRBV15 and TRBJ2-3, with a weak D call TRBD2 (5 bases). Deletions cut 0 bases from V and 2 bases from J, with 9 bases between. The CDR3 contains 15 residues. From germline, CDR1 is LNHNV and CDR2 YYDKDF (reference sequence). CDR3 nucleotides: TGTGCCACCAGCAGAGATCTGGGAGTCACAGATACGCAGTATTTT. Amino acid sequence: CATSRDLGVTDTQYF.

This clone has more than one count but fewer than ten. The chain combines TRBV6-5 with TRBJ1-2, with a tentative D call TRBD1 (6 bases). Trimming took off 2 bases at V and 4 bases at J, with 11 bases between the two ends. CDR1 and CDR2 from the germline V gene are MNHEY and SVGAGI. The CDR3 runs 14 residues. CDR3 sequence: CASSYQAGAYGYTF. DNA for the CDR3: TGTGCCAGCAGTTACCAGGCAGGGGCCTATGGCTACACCTTC.

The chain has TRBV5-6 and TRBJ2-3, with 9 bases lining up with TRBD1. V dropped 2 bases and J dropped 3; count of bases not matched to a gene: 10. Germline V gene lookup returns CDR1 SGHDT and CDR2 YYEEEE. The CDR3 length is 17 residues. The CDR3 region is CASSFITGGEVTDTQYF. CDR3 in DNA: TGTGCCAGCAGCTTCATTACAGGGGGCGAGGTAACAGATACGCAGTATTTT.

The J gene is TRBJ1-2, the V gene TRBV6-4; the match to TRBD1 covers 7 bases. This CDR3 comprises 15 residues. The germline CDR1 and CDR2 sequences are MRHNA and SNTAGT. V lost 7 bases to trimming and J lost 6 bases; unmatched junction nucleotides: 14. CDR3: CASTAPDRDNDGYTF. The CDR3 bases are TGTGCCAGCACCGCGCCCGACAGGGACAATGATGGCTACACCTTC.

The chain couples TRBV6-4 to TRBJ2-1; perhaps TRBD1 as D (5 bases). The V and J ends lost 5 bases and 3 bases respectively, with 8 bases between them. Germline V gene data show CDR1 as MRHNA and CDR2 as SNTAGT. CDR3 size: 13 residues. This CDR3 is CASSHTGYNEQFF. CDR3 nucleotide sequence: TGTGCCAGCAGTCATACAGGCTACAATGAGCAGTTCTTC.

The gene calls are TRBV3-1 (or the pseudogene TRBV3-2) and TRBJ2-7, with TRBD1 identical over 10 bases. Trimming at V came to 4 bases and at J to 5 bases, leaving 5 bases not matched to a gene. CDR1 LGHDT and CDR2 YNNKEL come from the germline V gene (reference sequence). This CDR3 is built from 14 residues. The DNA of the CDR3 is TGTGCCAGCAGCCCGAGGACAGGGGGGGACGAGCAGTACTTC. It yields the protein CASSPRTGGDEQYF.

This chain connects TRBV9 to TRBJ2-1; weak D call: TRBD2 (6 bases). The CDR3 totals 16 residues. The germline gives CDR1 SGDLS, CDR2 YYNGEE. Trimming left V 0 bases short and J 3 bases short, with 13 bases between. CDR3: CASSVGVAVGYNEQFF. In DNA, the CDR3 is TGTGCCAGCAGCGTAGGGGTAGCGGTCGGCTACAATGAGCAGTTCTTC.

CDR3 sequence (DNA): TGCAGCGTTGGGAGGGACAGGGGTGCTAACTATGGCTACACCTTC. This gives the protein CSVGRDRGANYGYTF. The rearrangement joins TRBV29-1 to TRBJ1-2; TRBD1 agrees at 10 bases. Germline trimming cut 4 bases from V and 0 bases from J; bases unmatched to any gene: 5. This CDR3 region has 15 residues. Germline CDR1 SQVTM, CDR2 ANQGSEA.

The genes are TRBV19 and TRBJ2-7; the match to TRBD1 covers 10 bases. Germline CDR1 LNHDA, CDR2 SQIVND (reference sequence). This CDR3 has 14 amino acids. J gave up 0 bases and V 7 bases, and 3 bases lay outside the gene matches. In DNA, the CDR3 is TGTGCCAGTACCCGGACAGGGGGCTCCTACGAGCAGTACTTC. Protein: CASTRTGGSYEQYF.

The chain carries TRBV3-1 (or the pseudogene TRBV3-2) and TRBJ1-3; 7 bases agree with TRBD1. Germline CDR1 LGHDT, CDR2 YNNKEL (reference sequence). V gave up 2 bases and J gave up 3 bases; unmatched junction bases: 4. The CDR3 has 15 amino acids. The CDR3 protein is CASSQMTGIGNTIYF. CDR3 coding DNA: TGTGCCAGCAGCCAAATGACAGGGATTGGAAACACCATATATTTT.

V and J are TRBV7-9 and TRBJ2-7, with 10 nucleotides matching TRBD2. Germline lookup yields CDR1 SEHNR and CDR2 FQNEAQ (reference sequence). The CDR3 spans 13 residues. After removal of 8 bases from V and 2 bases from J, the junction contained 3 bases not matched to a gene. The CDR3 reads CASGLAGAYEQYF. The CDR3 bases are TGTGCCAGCGGTCTAGCGGGGGCCTACGAGCAGTACTTC.

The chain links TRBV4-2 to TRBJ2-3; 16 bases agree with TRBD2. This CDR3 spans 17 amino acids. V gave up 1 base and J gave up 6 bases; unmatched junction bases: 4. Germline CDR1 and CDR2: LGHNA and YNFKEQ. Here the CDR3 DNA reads TGTGCCAGCAGCCAAGTCGGGACTAGCGGGAGGGCGGATACGCAGTATTTT. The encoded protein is CASSQVGTSGRADTQYF.

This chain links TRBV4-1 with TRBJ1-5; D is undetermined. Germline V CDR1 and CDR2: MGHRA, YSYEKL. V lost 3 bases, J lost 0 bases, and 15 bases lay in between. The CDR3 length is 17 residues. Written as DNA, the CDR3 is TGCGCCAGCAGCCAGGAGGACCGACTCTATAGCAATCAGCCCCAGCATTTT. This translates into CASSQEDRLYSNQPQHF.

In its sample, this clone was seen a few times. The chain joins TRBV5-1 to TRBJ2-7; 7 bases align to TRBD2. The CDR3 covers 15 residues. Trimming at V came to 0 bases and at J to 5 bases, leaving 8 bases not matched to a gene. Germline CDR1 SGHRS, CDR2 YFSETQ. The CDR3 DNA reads TGCGCCAGCAGCTTGGGTGGAGCGGGGAGCGACGAGCAGTACTTC. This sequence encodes CASSLGGAGSDEQYF.

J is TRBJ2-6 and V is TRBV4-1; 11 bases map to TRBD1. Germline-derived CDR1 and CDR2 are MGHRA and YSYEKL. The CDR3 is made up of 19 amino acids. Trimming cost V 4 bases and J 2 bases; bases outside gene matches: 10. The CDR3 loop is CASSPEPGQGAAGANVLTF. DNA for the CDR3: TGCGCCAGCAGCCCCGAGCCAGGACAGGGGGCGGCTGGGGCCAACGTCCTGACTTTC.